A single sample gave rise to the 11 T cell receptor beta chains below, sequenced in a study of beta chain features in type 1 diabetes. Reverse transcribing all isolated RNA meant expressed TCRB transcripts were sequenced. TCRdb keeps only in-frame clones here, not all; method: immunoSEQ multiplex PCR. The sample includes about 320,000 clones, approximately 14% of them seen just once. Sequenced sample: central memory CD4+ T cells from blood. Every receptor here comes from a man aged 30-40 years in good health.

This clone was detected a few times. This chain connects TRBV5-5 to TRBJ1-3; D call uncertain. Germline assignment: CDR1 SGHKS and CDR2 YYEKEE (reference sequence). Trimming pared 0 bases from V and 8 bases from J, leaving 12 bases between. CDR3 length: 14 amino acids. The CDR3 bases are TGTGCCAGCAGCTTGGAGGCGGCTCGGGACACCATATATTTT. Its protein is CASSLEAARDTIYF.

This sequence joins TRBV10-3 and TRBJ2-5, with 10 bases lining up with TRBD2. Losses at the gene ends were 8 bases for V and 5 bases for J; bases not matched to a gene: 11. CDR1 and CDR2 from the germline V gene are ENHRY and SYGVKD. The CDR3 has 15 amino acids. The DNA for the CDR3 is TGTGCCATCCAGGCGGTAGCGGGGGGCGTGGAGACCCAGTACTTC. It yields the protein CAIQAVAGGVETQYF.

This chain joins TRBV7-2 and TRBJ2-3; D not resolved. The ends were cut back, 5 bases at V and 0 bases at J, with 9 bases in the middle. Germline assignment: CDR1 SGHTA and CDR2 FQGNSA. The CDR3 contains 14 residues. This CDR3 is CASSTDGSTDTQYF. CDR3 coding DNA: TGTGCCAGCAGCACCGACGGGAGCACAGATACGCAGTATTTT.

A few counts support this clone. CDR3 protein: CASSEVRELEQYF. The CDR3 coding sequence is TGTGCCAGCAGTGAAGTAAGGGAACTCGAGCAGTACTTC. The V call is TRBV2, the J call TRBJ2-7; no clear D gene. V gave up 1 base and J gave up 6 bases, with 10 bases separating them. Germline V lookup: CDR1 SNHLY, CDR2 FYNNEI. The CDR3 is made up of 13 amino acids.

Points on this clone: Since a far larger clone is one base different, this is likely a read error. This chain uses TRBV4-2 with TRBJ1-3; D uncertain. Between the trimmed V and J ends, which lost 0 bases and 3 bases, there was a span of 6 bases. The CDR3 extends over 14 amino acids. The germline CDR1 and CDR2 sequences are LGHNA and YNFKEQ. The DNA for the CDR3 is TGTGCCAGCAGCCAAGACATGGTTGGAAACACCATATATTTT. This translates into CASSQDMVGNTIYF.

V gene TRBV19 combines with J gene TRBJ1-2, with D perhaps matching TRBD1 (5 bases). The ends were cut back, 7 bases at V and 7 bases at J, with 19 bases in the middle. Per the germline V gene, CDR1 is LNHDA and CDR2 is SQIVND (reference sequence). The CDR3 consists of 14 residues. The DNA of the CDR3 is TGTGCCAGTACCGAAGGCGGCGGGGCGGCTGGCTACACCTTC. Translation: CASTEGGGAAGYTF.

CDR3 residues: CSVAGGRTYNEQFF. CDR3 nucleotide sequence: TGCAGCGTAGCGGGGGGGAGGACCTACAATGAGCAGTTCTTC. The chain is built from TRBV29-1 and TRBJ2-1, with 10 nucleotides matching TRBD2. V lost 6 bases, J lost 2 bases, and 4 bases stayed unmatched. Germline V CDR1 and CDR2: SQVTM, ANQGSEA. There are 14 residues in the CDR3.

This chain uses TRBV10-3 with TRBJ2-7; perhaps TRBD1 as D (5 bases). Trimming pared 10 bases from V and 5 bases from J, leaving 24 bases between. Germline assignment: CDR1 ENHRY and CDR2 SYGVKD. The CDR3 sequence is 15 residues long. The chain's CDR3 is CASSQDSRLVDEQYF. The CDR3 bases are TGTGCCAGCAGCCAAGACAGCCGTCTTGTGGACGAGCAGTACTTC.

The chain uses TRBV6-6 and TRBJ1-2; D ambiguous. CDR1 is MNHNY, CDR2 SVGAGI, per germline (reference sequence). The CDR3 is 12 amino acids. V shed 3 bases and J shed 10 bases, with 12 bases lying between them. The CDR3 sequence: CASSYVAGLYTF. The CDR3 DNA is TGTGCCAGCAGTTATGTAGCAGGCCTCTACACCTTC.

The chain uses TRBV10-1 and TRBJ2-1; 12 bases match TRBD1. This CDR3 spans 17 amino acids. The V gene's germline CDR1 is WNHNN and CDR2 SYGVQD (reference sequence). The V and J ends lost 4 bases and 6 bases, in that order; junction bases with no gene match: 10. Written as DNA, the CDR3 is TGCGCCAGCAGTGGGTCGGGGGACAGGGGGCGAGGCAATGAGCAGTTCTTC. It codes for CASSGSGDRGRGNEQFF.

V usage is TRBV4-1 and J usage is TRBJ2-6, with 8 bases aligning to TRBD1. The CDR3 totals 13 residues. V lost 4 bases to trimming and J lost 14 bases; unmatched junction nucleotides: 7. CDR1 and CDR2 from the germline V gene are MGHRA and YSYEKL. The CDR3 spells CASSPQTGAFLTF. The CDR3 nucleotides are TGCGCCAGCAGCCCTCAGACAGGGGCCTTCCTGACTTTC.